This entry is about one T cell receptor beta chain. Via MiXCR, TCRdb re-called the 5' RACE reads, giving one row per CDR3 protein. The table includes 700,000 or so distinct CDR3 sequences, approximately 22% detected once. These data come from a study of identical twins. This CDR3 spans 16 amino acids. The germline V gene encodes CDR1 SNHLY and CDR2 FYNNEI. The J segment lost 0 bases and the V segment lost 4 bases, leaving 9 bases of the junction unmatched. This sample also appeared in a second study, on T cells expressing NK-cell markers. That paper states: It was sorted CD3+CD56+NKG2C+, CD3+CD56+NKG2C- and CD3+CD56-NKG2C+ T cells that supplied the TCR beta repertoires.

Sequencing was carried out using PBMCs. The source is a woman between 18 and 29 years old in good health. The chain employs TRBV2 and TRBJ2-7; 7 nucleotides line up with TRBD1. The CDR3 reads CASSGPGQRNSYEQYF. The CDR3 DNA sequence: TGTGCCAGCAGTGGGCCGGGACAGCGGAACTCCTACGAGCAGTACTTC.